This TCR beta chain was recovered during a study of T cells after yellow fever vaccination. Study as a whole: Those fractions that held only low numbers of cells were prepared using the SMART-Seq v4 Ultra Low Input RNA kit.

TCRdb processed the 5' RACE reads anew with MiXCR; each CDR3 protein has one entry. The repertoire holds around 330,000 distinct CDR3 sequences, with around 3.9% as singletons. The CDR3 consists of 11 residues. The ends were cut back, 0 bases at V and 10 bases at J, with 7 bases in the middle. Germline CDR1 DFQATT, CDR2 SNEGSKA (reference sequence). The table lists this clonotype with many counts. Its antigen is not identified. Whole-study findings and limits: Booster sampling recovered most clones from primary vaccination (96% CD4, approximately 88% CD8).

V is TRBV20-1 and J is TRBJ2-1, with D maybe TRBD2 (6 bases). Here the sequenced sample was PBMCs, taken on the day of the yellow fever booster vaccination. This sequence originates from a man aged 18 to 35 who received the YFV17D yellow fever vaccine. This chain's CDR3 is CSARDGREQFF. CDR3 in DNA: TGCAGTGCTAGAGATGGGAGGGAGCAGTTCTTC.